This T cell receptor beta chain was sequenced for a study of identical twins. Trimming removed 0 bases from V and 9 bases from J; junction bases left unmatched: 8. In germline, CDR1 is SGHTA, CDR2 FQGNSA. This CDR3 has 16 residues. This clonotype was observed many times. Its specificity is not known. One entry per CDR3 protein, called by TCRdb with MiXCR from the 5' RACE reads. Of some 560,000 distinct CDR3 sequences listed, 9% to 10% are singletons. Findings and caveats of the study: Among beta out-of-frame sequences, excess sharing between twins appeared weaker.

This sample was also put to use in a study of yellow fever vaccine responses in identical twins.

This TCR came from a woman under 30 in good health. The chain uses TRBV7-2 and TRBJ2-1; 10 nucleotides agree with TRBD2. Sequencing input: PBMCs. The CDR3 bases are TGTGCCAGCAGCTTAGCGGCAGCGGGAGGGTATAGTGAGCAGTTCTTC. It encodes CASSLAAAGGYSEQFF.